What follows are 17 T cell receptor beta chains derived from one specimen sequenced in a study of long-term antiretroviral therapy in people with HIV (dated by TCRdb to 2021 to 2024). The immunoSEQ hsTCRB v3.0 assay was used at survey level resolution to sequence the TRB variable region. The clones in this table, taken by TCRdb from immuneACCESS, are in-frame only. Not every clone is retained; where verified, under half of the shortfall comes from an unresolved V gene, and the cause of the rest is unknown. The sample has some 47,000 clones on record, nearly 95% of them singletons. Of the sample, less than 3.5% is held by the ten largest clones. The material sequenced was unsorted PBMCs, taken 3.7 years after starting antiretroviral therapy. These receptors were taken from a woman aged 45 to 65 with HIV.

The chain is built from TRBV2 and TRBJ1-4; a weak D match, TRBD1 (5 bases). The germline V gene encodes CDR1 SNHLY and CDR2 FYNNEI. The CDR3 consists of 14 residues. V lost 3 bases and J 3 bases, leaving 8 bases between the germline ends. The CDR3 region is CASSEGQANEKLFF. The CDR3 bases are TGTGCCAGCAGTGAGGGGCAGGCTAATGAAAAACTGTTTTTT.

DNA for the CDR3: TGCGCCAGCACCTCAACCGTCGGGACCTACGAGCAGTACTTC. Protein sequence: CASTSTVGTYEQYF. The chain links TRBV5-1 to TRBJ2-7, with D maybe TRBD2 (5 bases). The CDR3 sequence is 14 residues long. CDR1 and CDR2 (germline): SGHRS, YFSETQ. Trimming removed 6 bases from V and 2 bases from J, with 15 bases in between.

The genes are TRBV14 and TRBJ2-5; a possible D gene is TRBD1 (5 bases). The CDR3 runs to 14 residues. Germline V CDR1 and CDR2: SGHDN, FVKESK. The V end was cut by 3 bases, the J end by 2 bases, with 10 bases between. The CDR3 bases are TGTGCCAGCAGCCACCTGGGGCGTCAAGAGACCCAGTACTTC. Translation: CASSHLGRQETQYF. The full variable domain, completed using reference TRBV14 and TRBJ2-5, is EAGVTQFPSHSVIEKGQTVTLRCDPISGHDNLYWYRRVMGKEIKFLLHFVKESKQDESGMPNNRFLAERTGGTYSTLKVQPAELEDSGVYFCASSHLGRQETQYFGPGTRLLVL.

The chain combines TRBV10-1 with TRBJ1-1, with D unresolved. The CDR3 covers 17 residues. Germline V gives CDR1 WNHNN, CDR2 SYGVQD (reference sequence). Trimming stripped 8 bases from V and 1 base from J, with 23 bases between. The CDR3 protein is CASAQSYAANSNTEAFF. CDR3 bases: TGCGCCAGCGCCCAATCCTATGCCGCCAATTCGAACACTGAAGCTTTCTTT.

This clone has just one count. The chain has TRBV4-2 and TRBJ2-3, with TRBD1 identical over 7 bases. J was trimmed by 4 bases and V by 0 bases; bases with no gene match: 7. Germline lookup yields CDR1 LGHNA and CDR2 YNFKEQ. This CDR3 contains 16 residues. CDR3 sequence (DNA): TGTGCCAGCAGCCAAGATTCGACAGGGTCGGCAGATACGCAGTATTTT. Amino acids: CASSQDSTGSADTQYF.

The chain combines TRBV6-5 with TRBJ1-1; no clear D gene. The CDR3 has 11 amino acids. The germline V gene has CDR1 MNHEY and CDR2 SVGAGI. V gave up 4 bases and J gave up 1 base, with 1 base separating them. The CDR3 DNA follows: TGTGCCAGCAGTTCGAACACTGAAGCTTTCTTT. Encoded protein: CASSSNTEAFF.

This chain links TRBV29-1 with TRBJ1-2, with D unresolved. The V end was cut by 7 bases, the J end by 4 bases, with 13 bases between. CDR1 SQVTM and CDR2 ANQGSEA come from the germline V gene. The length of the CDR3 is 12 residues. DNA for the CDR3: TGCAGCGCGGGTCTCGAGAGCTATGGCTACACCTTC. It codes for CSAGLESYGYTF.

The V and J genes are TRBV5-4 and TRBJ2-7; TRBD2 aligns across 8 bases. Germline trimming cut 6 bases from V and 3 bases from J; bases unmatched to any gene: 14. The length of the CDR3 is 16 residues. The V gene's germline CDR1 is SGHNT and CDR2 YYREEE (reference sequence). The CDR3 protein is CASKSVGAGVRYEQYF. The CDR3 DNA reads TGTGCCAGCAAATCAGTGGGAGCGGGGGTCCGCTACGAGCAGTACTTC. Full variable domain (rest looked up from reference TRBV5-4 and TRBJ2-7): ETGVTQSPTHLIKTRGQQVTLRCSSQSGHNTVSWYQQALGQGPQFIFQYYREEENGRGNFPPRFSGLQFPNYSSELNVNALELDDSALYLCASKSVGAGVRYEQYFGPGTRLTVT.

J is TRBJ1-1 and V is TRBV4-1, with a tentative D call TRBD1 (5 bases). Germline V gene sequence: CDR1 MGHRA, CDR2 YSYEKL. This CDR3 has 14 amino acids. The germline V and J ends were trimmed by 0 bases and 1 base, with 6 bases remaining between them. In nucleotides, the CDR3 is TGCGCCAGCAGCCAAGAAACAGGGAACACTGAAGCTTTCTTT. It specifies CASSQETGNTEAFF.

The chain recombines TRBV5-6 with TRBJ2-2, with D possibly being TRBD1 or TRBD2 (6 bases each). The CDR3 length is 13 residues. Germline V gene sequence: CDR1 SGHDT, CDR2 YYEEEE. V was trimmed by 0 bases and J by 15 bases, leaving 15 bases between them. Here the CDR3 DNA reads TGTGCCAGCAGCTTGGCCAATCGGGGGCAGGTGTTTTTT. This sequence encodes CASSLANRGQVFF.

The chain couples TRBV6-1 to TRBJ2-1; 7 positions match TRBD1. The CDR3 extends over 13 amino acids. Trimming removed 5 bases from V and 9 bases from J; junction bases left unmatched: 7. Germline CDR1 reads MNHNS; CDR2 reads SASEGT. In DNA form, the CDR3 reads TGTGCCAGCAGTCCGACAGGGAGCGGTGAGCAGTTCTTC. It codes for CASSPTGSGEQFF.

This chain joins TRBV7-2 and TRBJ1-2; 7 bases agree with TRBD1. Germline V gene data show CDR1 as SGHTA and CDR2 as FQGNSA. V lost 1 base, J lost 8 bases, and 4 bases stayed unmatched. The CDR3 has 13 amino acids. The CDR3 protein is CASSLGGTVGYTF. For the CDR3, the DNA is TGTGCCAGCAGCTTAGGGGGGACAGTCGGCTACACCTTC.

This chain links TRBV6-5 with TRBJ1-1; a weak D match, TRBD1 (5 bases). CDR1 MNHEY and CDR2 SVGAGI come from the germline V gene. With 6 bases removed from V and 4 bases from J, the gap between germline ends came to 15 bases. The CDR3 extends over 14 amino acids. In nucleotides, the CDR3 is TGTGCCAGCAGGAGAGACAGCCAGGGCACTGAAGCTTTCTTT. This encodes CASRRDSQGTEAFF.

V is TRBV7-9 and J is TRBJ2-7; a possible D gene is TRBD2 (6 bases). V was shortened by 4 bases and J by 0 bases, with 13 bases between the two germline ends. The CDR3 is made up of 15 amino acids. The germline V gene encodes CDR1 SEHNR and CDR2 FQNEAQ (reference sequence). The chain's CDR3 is CASSSGLHHSYEQYF. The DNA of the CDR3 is TGTGCCAGCAGCTCGGGACTTCACCACTCCTACGAGCAGTACTTC.

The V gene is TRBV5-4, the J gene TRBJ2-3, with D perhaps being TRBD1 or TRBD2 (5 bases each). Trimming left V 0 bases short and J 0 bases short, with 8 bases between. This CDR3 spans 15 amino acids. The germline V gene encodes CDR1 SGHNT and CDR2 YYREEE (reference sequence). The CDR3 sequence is CASSLGGVSTDTQYF. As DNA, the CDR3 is TGTGCCAGCAGCTTGGGAGGGGTAAGCACAGATACGCAGTATTTT.

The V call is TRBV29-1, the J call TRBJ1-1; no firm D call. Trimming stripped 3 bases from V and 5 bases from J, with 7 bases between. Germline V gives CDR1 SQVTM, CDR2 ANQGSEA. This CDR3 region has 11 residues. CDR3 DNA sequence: TGCAGCGTTGATGGTGGAACTGAAGCTTTCTTT. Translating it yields CSVDGGTEAFF.

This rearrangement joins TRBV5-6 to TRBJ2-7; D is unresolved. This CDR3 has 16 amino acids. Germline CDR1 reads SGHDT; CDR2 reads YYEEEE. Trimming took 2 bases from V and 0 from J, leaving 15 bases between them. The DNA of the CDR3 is TGTGCCAGCAGCTTCAATTGGGGTAGGAGCTCCTACGAGCAGTACTTC. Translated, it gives CASSFNWGRSSYEQYF.